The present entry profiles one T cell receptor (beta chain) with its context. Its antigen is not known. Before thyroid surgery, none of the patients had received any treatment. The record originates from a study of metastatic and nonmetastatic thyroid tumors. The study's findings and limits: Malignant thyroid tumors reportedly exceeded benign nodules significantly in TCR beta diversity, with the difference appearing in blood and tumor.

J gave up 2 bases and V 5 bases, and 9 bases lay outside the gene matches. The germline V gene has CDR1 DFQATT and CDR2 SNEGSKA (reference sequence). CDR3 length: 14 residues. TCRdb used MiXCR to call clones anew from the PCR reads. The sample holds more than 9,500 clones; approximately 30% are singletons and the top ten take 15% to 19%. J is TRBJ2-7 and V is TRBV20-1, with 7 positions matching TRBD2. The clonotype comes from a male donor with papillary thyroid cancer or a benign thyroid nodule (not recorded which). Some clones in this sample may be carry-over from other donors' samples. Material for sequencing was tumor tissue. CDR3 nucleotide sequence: TGCAGTGCTGACGACGAGCGGGGACCCTACGAGCAGTACTTC. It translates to CSADDERGPYEQYF.